A single sample is the source of the 23 T cell receptor beta chains below, sequenced in a study of blood T cell repertoires in COVID-19. Profiling relied on immunoSEQ multiplex PCR, and the TCRdb table lists in-frame clones only, not all of them. The sample lists some 350,000 clones; 80% to 90% were seen once. Sequenced: PBMCs or T cells enriched from blood (not recorded which). These receptors were obtained from a man between 18 and 35 years old who had recovered from COVID-19.

The chain combines TRBV11-3 with TRBJ2-7; 7 nucleotides align to TRBD2. From germline, CDR1 is SGHNT and CDR2 YENEEA. CDR3 size: 14 residues. V was pared by 2 bases and J by 3 bases, with 4 bases of the junction left unmatched. For the CDR3, the DNA is TGTGCCAGCAGCTTAATGGGGACTAACTACGAGCAGTACTTC. As protein: CASSLMGTNYEQYF.

The chain uses TRBV11-3 and TRBJ1-1, with 8 bases lining up with TRBD1. Germline lookup yields CDR1 SGHNT and CDR2 YENEEA. V gave up 1 base and J gave up 1 base; unmatched junction bases: 2. This CDR3 is built from 15 residues. The CDR3 here is CASSLGGTGNTEAFF. The CDR3 nucleotides are TGTGCCAGCAGCTTAGGGGGGACAGGGAACACTGAAGCTTTCTTT.

The chain employs TRBV29-1 and TRBJ1-1, with D possibly being TRBD1 (6 bases). The CDR3 covers 13 residues. V was trimmed by 4 bases and J by 2 bases, leaving 11 bases between them. Germline values: CDR1 SQVTM, CDR2 ANQGSEA. The CDR3 loop reads CSVGTVFNTEAFF. CDR3 coding DNA: TGCAGCGTTGGGACAGTATTTAACACTGAAGCTTTCTTT.

This clone was seen just once. This rearrangement joins TRBV4-1 to TRBJ2-7, with a possible D match to TRBD2 (5 bases). The germline V gene has CDR1 MGHRA and CDR2 YSYEKL. This CDR3 comprises 15 residues. Trimming removed 0 bases from V and 6 bases from J, with 15 bases in between. CDR3 bases: TGCGCCAGCAGCCAAGAACCGGCGAGGGCGCGCGAGCAGTACTTC. As protein: CASSQEPARAREQYF.

This sequence joins TRBV4-1 and TRBJ2-7; 7 positions agree with TRBD2. Germline CDR1 and CDR2: MGHRA and YSYEKL. V was clipped by 0 bases and J by 2 bases; unmatched bases: 7. This CDR3 contains 16 residues. In nucleotides, the CDR3 is TGCGCCAGCAGCCAAGAAAAAGGGGCGGGGGCCTACGAGCAGTACTTC. Its translation is CASSQEKGAGAYEQYF.

This chain connects TRBV7-9 to TRBJ2-7; tentative D call: TRBD1 (6 bases). The germline V and J ends were trimmed by 5 bases and 5 bases, with 22 bases remaining between them. This CDR3 spans 16 amino acids. CDR1 and CDR2 (germline): SEHNR, FQNEAQ (reference sequence). CDR3 region: CASSHSNNRVFHEQYF. CDR3 coding DNA: TGTGCCAGCAGCCATTCTAATAACAGGGTTTTCCACGAGCAGTACTTC. The complete variable domain, with remaining parts taken from reference TRBV7-9 and TRBJ2-7, reads DTGVSQNPRHKITKRGQNVTFRCDPISEHNRLYWYRQTLGQGPEFLTYFQNEAQLEKSRLLSDRFSAERPKGSFSTLEIQRTEQGDSAMYLCASSHSNNRVFHEQYFGPGTRLTVT.

The chain combines TRBV19 with TRBJ2-3; no definite D call. Germline values: CDR1 LNHDA, CDR2 SQIVND (reference sequence). V gave up 5 bases and J gave up 5 bases, with 11 bases separating them. CDR3 length equals 13 residues. CDR3 DNA: TGTGCCAGTAGTCCCCAAAGCCTAGATACGCAGTATTTT. Translation gives CASSPQSLDTQYF. The whole variable domain, remainder taken from reference TRBV19 and TRBJ2-3, is DGGITQSPKYLFRKEGQNVTLSCEQNLNHDAMYWYRQDPGQGLRLIYYSQIVNDFQKGDIAEGYSVSREKKESFPLTVTSAQKNPTAFYLCASSPQSLDTQYFGPGTRLTVL.

The chain combines TRBV1 with TRBJ1-1; the table's D call, TRBD1, has no DNA check behind it. TRBV1 is a recognized pseudogene. The CDR3 runs 17 residues. The CDR3 DNA is TGCACCAGCAGCCATAGTGGACAGGGCCCAGGGAACACTGAAGCTTTCTTT. This translates into CTSSHSGQGPGNTEAFF.

The rearrangement links TRBV27 to TRBJ1-5; 10 nucleotides align to TRBD1. Looked up from germline, CDR1 is MNHEY and CDR2 is SMNVEV (reference sequence). The J segment lost 0 bases and the V segment lost 6 bases, leaving 5 bases of the junction unmatched. The CDR3 is made up of 16 amino acids. CDR3 bases: TGTGCCAGCAGGACAGGGGGCCTTTATAGCAATCAGCCCCAGCATTTT. Translation: CASRTGGLYSNQPQHF.

On this clone: This sample includes further DNA sequences coding for the same CDR3. The rearrangement joins TRBV2 to TRBJ1-2; D not certain. The CDR3 is 10 residues long. From germline, CDR1 is SNHLY and CDR2 FYNNEI. V dropped 3 bases and J dropped 8 bases, with 4 bases sitting between them. CDR3 amino acids: CASSDPGYTF. In DNA, the CDR3 is TGTGCCAGCAGTGATCCGGGCTACACCTTC.

This chain links TRBV7-8 with TRBJ1-5; 11 positions agree with TRBD1. Germline assignment: CDR1 SGHVS and CDR2 FQNEAQ. This CDR3 has 16 residues. V lost 5 bases, J lost 6 bases, and 9 bases stayed unmatched. The CDR3 DNA is TGTGCCAGCAGCGACCGGGACAGGGGGTTGAGTCAGCCCCAGCATTTT. It is translated as CASSDRDRGLSQPQHF. The whole variable domain, filled in from reference TRBV7-8 and TRBJ1-5, reads GAGVSQSPRYKVAKRGQDVALRCDPISGHVSLFWYQQALGQGPEFLTYFQNEAQLDKSGLPSDRFFAERPEGSVSTLKIQRTQQEDSAVYLCASSDRDRGLSQPQHFGDGTRLSIL.

This chain's CDR3 is CASSSPGQYHHKDGYTF. Here the CDR3 DNA reads TGTGCCAGCAGTTCCCCGGGACAGTACCACCATAAGGATGGCTACACCTTC. The chain combines TRBV28 with TRBJ1-2; 7 nucleotides match TRBD1. Germline V lookup: CDR1 MDHEN, CDR2 SYDVKM. The CDR3 covers 17 residues. Germline trimming cut 4 bases from V and 6 bases from J; bases unmatched to any gene: 17.

The chain carries TRBV6-1 and TRBJ1-2, with 8 bases lining up with TRBD1. CDR3 length equals 15 residues. Germline V gene data show CDR1 as MNHNS and CDR2 as SASEGT. Germline trimming cut 1 base from V and 8 bases from J; bases unmatched to any gene: 9. CDR3 loop: CASSEGTGFSWGYTF. The DNA of the CDR3 is TGTGCCAGCAGTGAAGGGACAGGGTTCAGTTGGGGCTACACCTTC.

The CDR3 loop is CASSPGQLLGGYTF. In DNA form, the CDR3 reads TGTGCCAGCAGCCCTGGACAGCTTTTGGGTGGCTACACCTTC. The chain couples TRBV5-4 to TRBJ1-2, with a tentative D call TRBD1 (6 bases). The CDR3 runs to 14 residues. V was pared by 4 bases and J by 7 bases, with 17 bases between. Germline V lookup: CDR1 SGHNT, CDR2 YYREEE (reference sequence).

V is TRBV10-1 and J is TRBJ2-5; 7 nucleotides align to TRBD1. J was trimmed by 5 bases and V by 0 bases; bases with no gene match: 6. The CDR3 contains 15 residues. From germline, CDR1 is WNHNN and CDR2 SYGVQD (reference sequence). The CDR3 here is CASSESGQARETQYF. The CDR3 bases are TGCGCCAGCAGTGAGTCCGGACAGGCCCGGGAGACCCAGTACTTC.

V and J are TRBV19 and TRBJ2-7; TRBD1 matches 7 bases. This CDR3 is built from 13 residues. CDR1 and CDR2 from the germline V gene are LNHDA and SQIVND (reference sequence). The trim removed 5 bases at V and 2 bases at J, leaving 3 bases unmatched. DNA for the CDR3: TGTGCCAGTAGTCGGGGACAGACCTACGAGCAGTACTTC. This codes for CASSRGQTYEQYF. Looking up the rest from reference TRBV19 and TRBJ2-7 gives the full variable domain: DGGITQSPKYLFRKEGQNVTLSCEQNLNHDAMYWYRQDPGQGLRLIYYSQIVNDFQKGDIAEGYSVSREKKESFPLTVTSAQKNPTAFYLCASSRGQTYEQYFGPGTRLTVT.

This clone came up once. At the DNA level, this CDR3 is encoded by other sequences in the same sample as well. The chain employs TRBV7-2 and TRBJ2-3; a possible D gene is TRBD2 (6 bases). The V end was cut by 1 base, the J end by 0 bases, with 11 bases between. The germline CDR1 and CDR2 sequences are SGHTA and FQGNSA. This CDR3 has 16 amino acids. The CDR3 DNA reads as TGTGCCAGCAGCTTAGTGCCCGGGACTAGCACAGATACGCAGTATTTT. As protein: CASSLVPGTSTDTQYF.

The rearrangement links TRBV6-5 to TRBJ2-3; 8 nucleotides align to TRBD2. Trimming at V came to 4 bases and at J to 0 bases, leaving 6 bases not matched to a gene. Germline loops: CDR1 MNHEY, CDR2 SVGAGI. This CDR3 has 16 residues. CDR3 in amino acids: CASSSPSSGSTDTQYF. For the CDR3, the DNA is TGTGCCAGCAGTTCCCCCTCTAGCGGGAGCACAGATACGCAGTATTTT.

This chain connects TRBV15 to TRBJ2-2, with D perhaps TRBD2 (6 bases). CDR3 length equals 14 residues. Germline loops: CDR1 LNHNV, CDR2 YYDKDF (reference sequence). Trimming stripped 0 bases from V and 6 bases from J, with 8 bases between. CDR3 DNA: TGTGCCACCAGCAGAGACAGGGAGGCCGGGGAGCTGTTTTTT. It codes for CATSRDREAGELFF.

The chain carries TRBV19 and TRBJ1-2, with D uncertain. Trimming cost V 6 bases and J 3 bases, with 8 bases left between them. Germline-derived CDR1 and CDR2 are LNHDA and SQIVND (reference sequence). The length of the CDR3 is 12 residues. CDR3 protein: CASRRADYGYTF. The CDR3 nucleotides read TGTGCCAGTAGGAGGGCTGACTATGGCTACACCTTC.

The J gene is TRBJ1-4, the V gene TRBV28; D remains unclear. The CDR3 sequence is 17 residues long. CDR1 MDHEN and CDR2 SYDVKM come from the germline V gene. Deletions cut 2 bases from V and 11 bases from J, with 24 bases between. CDR3 sequence reads: CASSLSLGVGSVEKLFF. The CDR3 bases are TGTGCCAGCAGTTTAAGTCTCGGCGTCGGCTCGGTGGAGAAACTGTTTTTT.

The V and J genes are TRBV13 and TRBJ1-2, with D possibly TRBD1 on 6 matching bases. The CDR3 spans 12 residues. Trimming removed 5 bases at V and 8 bases at J, with 12 bases between. Germline V lookup: CDR1 PRHDT, CDR2 FYEKMQ (reference sequence). In DNA, the CDR3 is TGTGCCAGCAGCAGCAACGGACAGGGCTACACCTTC. It is translated as CASSSNGQGYTF.

The rearrangement uses TRBV3-1 (or the pseudogene TRBV3-2) and TRBJ1-1, with D perhaps TRBD1 (6 bases). The CDR3 consists of 14 residues. V was cut by 5 bases and J by 0 bases, with 10 bases left in between. Germline CDR1 reads LGHDT; CDR2 reads YNNKEL (reference sequence). The CDR3 here is CASSSGQMNTEAFF. The CDR3 region has the DNA TGTGCCAGCAGCTCCGGACAGATGAACACTGAAGCTTTCTTT.